This T cell receptor beta chain appears in the sequencing data of a study of radiation and T cells in renal cell carcinoma. Study context: Nephrectomy followed 15 Gy stereotactic body radiation by 4 weeks.

The CDR3 sequence is 16 residues long. Trimming took off 1 base at V and 3 bases at J, with 13 bases between the two ends. CDR1 and CDR2 (germline): SGHTA, FQGTGA. This clone was observed a single time. Its antigen remains unknown. Some clones are missing from TCRdb's copy, which holds only in-frame ones; the method was immunoSEQ multiplex PCR. The sample lists roughly 100,000 clones; about 86% were seen once. General observations from the study: In blood, top tumor clones expanded by 2 weeks, shrinking by 4. Baseline intratumoral clonotype presence is unknown without pretreatment biopsies.

Regarding time point: baseline pretreatment blood. Sample treatment: 15 Gy SBRT to primary tumor, nephrectomy 4 weeks later. Clear cell pathology was present in this patient's renal cell carcinoma. This chain links TRBV7-3 with TRBJ2-1; TRBD1 might be the D (5 bases). Source: blood, taken from a patient whose treatment included radiotherapy and nephrectomy. This clonotype originated in a man between 45 and 60 years old with renal cell carcinoma. The CDR3 nucleotides are TGTGCCAGCAGCTTAATTTCGACAGTTTACTACAATGAGCAGTTCTTC. Translated, it gives CASSLISTVYYNEQFF.